This T cell receptor beta chain derives from a study of regulatory T cells in long-lasting Graves disease. CDR3-region Arm-PCR and iRepertoire HTBI primers produced the TCR beta libraries. TCRdb reanalysed the multiplex PCR reads using MiXCR and keeps one entry per CDR3 protein. The sample holds a few hundred thousand distinct CDR3 sequences; approximately 15% are singletons and the top ten take just under 30%. Time point defined: newly diagnosed GD, antithyroid drugs for less than 3 months. Construction of the TCR library relied on RNA isolated from PBMCs. Germline V CDR1 and CDR2: MGHRA, YSYEKL. The CDR3 has 15 amino acids. V gave up 4 bases and J gave up 4 bases, with 16 bases separating them. This clonotype was counted many times. Its cognate antigen is unknown. Study-wide results and limits: TCR diversity in persistent Graves' patients was below that of newly diagnosed ones.

This same sample was also taken into another study, of T cells in Graves' hyperthyroidism and ophthalmopathy.

Sample: peripheral blood mononuclear cells (PBMCs), taken at new diagnosis, from a patient treated with antithyroid drugs. This receptor was obtained from a man in his forties or fifties with Graves disease. The rearrangement uses TRBV4-1 and TRBJ2-5; a possible D gene is TRBD2 (6 bases). CDR3 protein: CASSLVLGGAETQYF. DNA for the CDR3: TGCGCCAGCAGCCTCGTCCTAGGCGGGGCAGAGACCCAGTACTTC.